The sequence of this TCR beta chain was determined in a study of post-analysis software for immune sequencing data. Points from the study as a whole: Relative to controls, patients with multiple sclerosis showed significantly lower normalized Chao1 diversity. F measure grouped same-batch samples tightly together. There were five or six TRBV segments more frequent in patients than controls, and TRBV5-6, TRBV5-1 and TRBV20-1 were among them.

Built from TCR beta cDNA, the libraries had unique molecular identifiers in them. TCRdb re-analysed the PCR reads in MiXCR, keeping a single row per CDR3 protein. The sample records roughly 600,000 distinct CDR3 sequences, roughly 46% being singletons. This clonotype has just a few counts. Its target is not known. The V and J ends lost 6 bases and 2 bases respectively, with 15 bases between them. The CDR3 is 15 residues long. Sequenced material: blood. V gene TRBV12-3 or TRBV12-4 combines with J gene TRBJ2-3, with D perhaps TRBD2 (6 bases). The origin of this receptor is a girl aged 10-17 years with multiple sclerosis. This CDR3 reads CASSLRRGITDTQYF. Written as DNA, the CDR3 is TGTGCCAGCAGCCTCCGGAGGGGCATCACAGATACGCAGTATTTT.